This T cell receptor beta chain stems from a study of T cells in Graves' hyperthyroidism and ophthalmopathy. Overall study context: The initial diagnosis was the point when peripheral blood was collected, ahead of any treatment.

This clonotype appeared many times. Diagnostic decisions used clinical symptoms, serum thyroxine and TRAb, thyroid ultrasound and orbital computed tomography. V was pared by 3 bases and J by 3 bases, with 15 bases between. Germline V CDR1 and CDR2: MNHNS, SASEGT. This CDR3 is built from 15 residues. Amplification targeted TCR beta CDR3 regions from RNA transcripts. During a first-round RT-PCR of the TCR CDR3, the HTBI primer set was used. TCRdb called the multiplex PCR reads again in MiXCR, with one record for every CDR3 protein. Seen here are under 350,000 distinct CDR3 sequences, approximately 15% observed once, and the top ten hold roughly 50%.

This sequence originates from a woman aged 55 to 70 with Graves' ophthalmopathy. The sample was blood. This sequence joins TRBV6-1 and TRBJ2-7; D gene uncertain. CDR3 amino acids: CASSDQEYVIYEQYF. Here the CDR3 DNA reads TGTGCCAGCAGTGATCAGGAATATGTTATCTACGAGCAGTACTTC.